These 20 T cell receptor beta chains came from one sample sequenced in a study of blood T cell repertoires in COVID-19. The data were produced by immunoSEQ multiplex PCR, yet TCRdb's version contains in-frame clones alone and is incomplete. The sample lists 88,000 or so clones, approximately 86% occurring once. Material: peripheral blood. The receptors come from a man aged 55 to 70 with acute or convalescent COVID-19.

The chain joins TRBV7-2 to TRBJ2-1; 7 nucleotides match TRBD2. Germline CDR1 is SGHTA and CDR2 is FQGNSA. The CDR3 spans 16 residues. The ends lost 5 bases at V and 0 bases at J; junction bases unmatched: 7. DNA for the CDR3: TGTGCCAGCAGCCATAAAGCGGGGAGCTCCTACAATGAGCAGTTCTTC. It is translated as CASSHKAGSSYNEQFF.

CDR3 residues: CASSLPAGATGELFF. Written as DNA, the CDR3 is TGTGCCAGCAGCTTACCAGCGGGAGCTACCGGGGAGCTGTTTTTT. V and J are TRBV7-9 and TRBJ2-2, with TRBD2 matching over 8 bases. There are 15 residues in the CDR3. CDR1 is SEHNR and CDR2 is FQNEAQ in the germline V gene (reference sequence). V dropped 2 bases and J dropped 5; count of bases not matched to a gene: 4.

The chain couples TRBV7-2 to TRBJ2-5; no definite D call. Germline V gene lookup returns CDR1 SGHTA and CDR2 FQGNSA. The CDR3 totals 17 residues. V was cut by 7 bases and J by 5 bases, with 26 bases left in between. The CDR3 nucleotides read TGTGCCAGCATCCCCCCGACGACGGGTAGGATGTGGGAGACCCAGTACTTC. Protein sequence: CASIPPTTGRMWETQYF.

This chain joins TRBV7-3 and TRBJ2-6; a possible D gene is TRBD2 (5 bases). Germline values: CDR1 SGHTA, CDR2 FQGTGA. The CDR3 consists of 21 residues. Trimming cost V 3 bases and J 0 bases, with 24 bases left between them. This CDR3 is CASSFLGSGKWILSGANVLTF. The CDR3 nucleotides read TGTGCCAGCAGCTTCCTTGGTTCCGGGAAATGGATCCTCTCTGGGGCCAACGTCCTGACTTTC.

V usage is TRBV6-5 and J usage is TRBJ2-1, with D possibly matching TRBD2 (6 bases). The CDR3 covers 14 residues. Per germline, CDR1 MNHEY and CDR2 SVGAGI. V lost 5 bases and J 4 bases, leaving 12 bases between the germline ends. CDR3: CASSLRREYNEQFF. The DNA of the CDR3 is TGTGCCAGCAGTCTCAGGAGGGAGTACAATGAGCAGTTCTTC.

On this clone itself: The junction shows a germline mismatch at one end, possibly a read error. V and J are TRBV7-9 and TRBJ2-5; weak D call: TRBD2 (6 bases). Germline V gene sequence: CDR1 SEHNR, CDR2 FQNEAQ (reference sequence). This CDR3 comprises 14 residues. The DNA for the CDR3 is TGTGCCAGCAGCCCCGGGACTGGCCAAGGGACCCAGTACTTC. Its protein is CASSPGTGQGTQYF.

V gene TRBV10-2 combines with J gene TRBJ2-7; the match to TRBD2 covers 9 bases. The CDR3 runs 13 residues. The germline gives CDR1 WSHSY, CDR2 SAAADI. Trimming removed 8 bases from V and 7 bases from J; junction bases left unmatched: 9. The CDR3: CASSRLAGLEQYF. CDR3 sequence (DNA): TGCGCCAGCTCCCGGCTAGCGGGACTGGAGCAGTACTTC.

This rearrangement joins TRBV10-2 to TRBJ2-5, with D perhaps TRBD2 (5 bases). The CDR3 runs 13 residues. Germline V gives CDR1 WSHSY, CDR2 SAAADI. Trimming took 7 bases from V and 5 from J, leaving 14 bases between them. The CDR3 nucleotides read TGCGCCAGCAAACCCGGGGTCGGCGAGACCCAGTACTTC. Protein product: CASKPGVGETQYF.

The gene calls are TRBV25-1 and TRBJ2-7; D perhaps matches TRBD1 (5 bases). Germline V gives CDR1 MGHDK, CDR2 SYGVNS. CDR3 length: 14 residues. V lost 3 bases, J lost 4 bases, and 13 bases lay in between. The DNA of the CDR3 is TGTGCCAGCAGTGATCAAGGGGTTTCTTACGAGCAGTACTTC. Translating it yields CASSDQGVSYEQYF.

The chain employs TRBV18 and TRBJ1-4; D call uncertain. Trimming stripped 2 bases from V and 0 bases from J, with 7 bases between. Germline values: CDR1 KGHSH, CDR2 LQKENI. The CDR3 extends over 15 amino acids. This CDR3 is CASSPRHATNEKLFF. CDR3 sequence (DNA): TGTGCCAGCTCACCAAGACACGCAACTAATGAAAAACTGTTTTTT.

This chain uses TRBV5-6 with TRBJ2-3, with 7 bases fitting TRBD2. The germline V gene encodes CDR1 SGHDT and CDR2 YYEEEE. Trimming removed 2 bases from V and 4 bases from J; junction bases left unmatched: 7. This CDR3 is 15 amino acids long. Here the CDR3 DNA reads TGTGCCAGCAGCTTCCCTAGCGGTGTCTCAGATACGCAGTATTTT. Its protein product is CASSFPSGVSDTQYF.

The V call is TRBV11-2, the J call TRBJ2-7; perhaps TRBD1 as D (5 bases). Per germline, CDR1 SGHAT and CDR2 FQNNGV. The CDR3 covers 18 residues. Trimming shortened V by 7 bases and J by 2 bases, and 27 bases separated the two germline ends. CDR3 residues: CASTSTGQGSNYAYEQYF. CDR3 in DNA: TGTGCCAGCACCTCAACCGGGCAGGGCTCCAATTACGCCTACGAGCAGTACTTC. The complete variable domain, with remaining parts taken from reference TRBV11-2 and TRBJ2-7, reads EAGVAQSPRYKIIEKRQSVAFWCNPISGHATLYWYQQILGQGPKLLIQFQNNGVVDDSQLPKDRFSAERLKGVDSTLKIQPAKLEDSAVYLCASTSTGQGSNYAYEQYFGPGTRLTVT.

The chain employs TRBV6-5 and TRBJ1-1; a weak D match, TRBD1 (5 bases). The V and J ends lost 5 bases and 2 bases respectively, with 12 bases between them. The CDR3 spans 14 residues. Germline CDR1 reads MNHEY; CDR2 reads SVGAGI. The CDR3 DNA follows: TGTGCCAGCAGTCACCAGGGAGGAAACACTGAAGCTTTCTTT. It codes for CASSHQGGNTEAFF.

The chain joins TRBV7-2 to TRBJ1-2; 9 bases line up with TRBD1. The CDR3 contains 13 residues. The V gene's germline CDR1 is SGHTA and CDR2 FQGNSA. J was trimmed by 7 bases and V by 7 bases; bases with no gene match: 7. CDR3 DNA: TGTGCCAGCACCCAGGACAGGGGTGGTGGCTACACCTTC. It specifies CASTQDRGGGYTF.

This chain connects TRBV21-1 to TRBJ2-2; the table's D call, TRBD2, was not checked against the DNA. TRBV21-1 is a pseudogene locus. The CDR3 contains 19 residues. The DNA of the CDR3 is TGTGCCAGCAGCAAACGAGTTCTAGCGGGGGGGCCCGGCACCGGGGAGCTGTTTTTT. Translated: CASSKRVLAGGPGTGELFF.

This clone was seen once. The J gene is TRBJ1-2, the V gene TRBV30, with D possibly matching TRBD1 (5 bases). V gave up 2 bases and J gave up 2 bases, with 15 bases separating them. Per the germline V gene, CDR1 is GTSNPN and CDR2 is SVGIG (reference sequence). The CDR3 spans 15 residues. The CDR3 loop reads CAWSLPTRGNYGYTF. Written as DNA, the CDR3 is TGTGCCTGGAGTCTCCCAACCCGGGGGAACTATGGCTACACCTTC.

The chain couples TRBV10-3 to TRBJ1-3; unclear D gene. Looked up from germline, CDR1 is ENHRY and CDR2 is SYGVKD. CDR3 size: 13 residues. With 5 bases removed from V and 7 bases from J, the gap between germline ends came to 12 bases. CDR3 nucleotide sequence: TGTGCCATCAGTAATGTCGAGGGCAACACCATATATTTT. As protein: CAISNVEGNTIYF.

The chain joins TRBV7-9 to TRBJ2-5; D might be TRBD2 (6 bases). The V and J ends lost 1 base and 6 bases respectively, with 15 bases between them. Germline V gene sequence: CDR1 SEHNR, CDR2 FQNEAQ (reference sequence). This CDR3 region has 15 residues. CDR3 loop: CASSLEPPGVKTQYF. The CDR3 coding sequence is TGTGCCAGCAGCTTAGAGCCCCCGGGAGTAAAGACCCAGTACTTC.

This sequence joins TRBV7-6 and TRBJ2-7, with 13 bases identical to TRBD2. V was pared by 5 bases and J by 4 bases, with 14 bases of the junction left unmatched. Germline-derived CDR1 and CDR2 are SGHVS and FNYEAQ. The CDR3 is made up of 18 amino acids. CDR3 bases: TGTGCCAGCAGCCCTACGGGACTAGCGGGGAGATATAATTACGAGCAGTACTTC. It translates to CASSPTGLAGRYNYEQYF.

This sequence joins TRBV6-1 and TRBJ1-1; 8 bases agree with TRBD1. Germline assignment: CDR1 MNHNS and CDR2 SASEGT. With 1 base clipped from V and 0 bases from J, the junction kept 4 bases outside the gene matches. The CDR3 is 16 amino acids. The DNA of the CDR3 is TGTGCCAGCAGTGAAGTGGCAGGGGGCTTGAACACTGAAGCTTTCTTT. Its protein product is CASSEVAGGLNTEAFF.